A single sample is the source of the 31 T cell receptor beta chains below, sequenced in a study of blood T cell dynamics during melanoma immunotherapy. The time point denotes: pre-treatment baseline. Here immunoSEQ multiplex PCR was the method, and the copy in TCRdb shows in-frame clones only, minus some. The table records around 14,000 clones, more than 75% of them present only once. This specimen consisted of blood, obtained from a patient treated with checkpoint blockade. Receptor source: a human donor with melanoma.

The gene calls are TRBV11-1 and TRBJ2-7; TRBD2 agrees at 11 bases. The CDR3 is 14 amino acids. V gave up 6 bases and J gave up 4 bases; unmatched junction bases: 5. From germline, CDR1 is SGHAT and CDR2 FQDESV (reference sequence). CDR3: CASSPLAGGYEQYF. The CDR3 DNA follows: TGTGCCAGCAGTCCTCTAGCGGGGGGATACGAGCAGTACTTC.

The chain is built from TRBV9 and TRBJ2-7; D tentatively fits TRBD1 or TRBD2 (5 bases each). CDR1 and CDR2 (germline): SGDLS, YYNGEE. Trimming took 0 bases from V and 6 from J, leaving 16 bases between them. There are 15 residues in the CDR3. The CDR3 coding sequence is TGTGCCAGCAGCGTAGGGGGGTCGTTACAAAGCGAGCAGTACTTC. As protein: CASSVGGSLQSEQYF.

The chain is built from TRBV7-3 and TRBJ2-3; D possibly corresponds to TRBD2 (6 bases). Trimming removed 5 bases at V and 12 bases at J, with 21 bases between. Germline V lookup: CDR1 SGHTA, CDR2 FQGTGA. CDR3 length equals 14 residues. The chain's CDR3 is CASSLAGGTGVQYF. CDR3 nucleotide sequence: TGTGCCAGCAGCCTGGCTGGGGGTACGGGGGTCCAGTATTTT.

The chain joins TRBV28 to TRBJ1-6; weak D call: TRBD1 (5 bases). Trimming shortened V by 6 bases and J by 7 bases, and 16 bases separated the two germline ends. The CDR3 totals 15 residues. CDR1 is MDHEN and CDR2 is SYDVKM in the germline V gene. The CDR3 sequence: CASRPWAGTNSPLHF. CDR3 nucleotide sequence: TGTGCCAGCAGACCTTGGGCAGGGACCAATTCACCCCTCCACTTT.

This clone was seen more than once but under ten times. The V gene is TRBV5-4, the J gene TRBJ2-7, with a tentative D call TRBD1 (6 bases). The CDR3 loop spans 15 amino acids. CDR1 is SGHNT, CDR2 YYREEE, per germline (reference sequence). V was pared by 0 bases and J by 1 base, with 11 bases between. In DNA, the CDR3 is TGTGCCAGCAGCTTGGATCAACAGGGATCCTACGAGCAGTACTTC. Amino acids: CASSLDQQGSYEQYF.

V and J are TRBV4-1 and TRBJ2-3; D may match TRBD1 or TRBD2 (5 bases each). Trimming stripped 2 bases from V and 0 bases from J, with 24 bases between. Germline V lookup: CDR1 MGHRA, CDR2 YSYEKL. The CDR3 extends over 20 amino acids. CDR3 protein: CASSQYFGGAITTSTDTQYF. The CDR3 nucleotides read TGCGCCAGCAGCCAATATTTTGGGGGAGCGATTACCACTAGCACAGATACGCAGTATTTT.

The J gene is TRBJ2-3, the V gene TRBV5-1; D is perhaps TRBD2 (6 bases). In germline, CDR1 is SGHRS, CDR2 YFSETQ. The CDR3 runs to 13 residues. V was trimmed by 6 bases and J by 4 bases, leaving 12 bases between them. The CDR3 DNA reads TGCGCCAGCACGGGGGTGAGGCCAGATACGCAGTATTTT. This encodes CASTGVRPDTQYF.

For the CDR3, the DNA is TGTGCCAGCAGCTTAGATCCTAGCGGGCGCAGCTACGAGCAGTACTTC. Its protein is CASSLDPSGRSYEQYF. The chain employs TRBV11-2 and TRBJ2-5; 8 nucleotides line up with TRBD2. The J call is doubtful: the DNA matches TRBJ2-7 better. From germline, CDR1 is SGHAT and CDR2 FQNNGV. CDR3 length: 16 amino acids.

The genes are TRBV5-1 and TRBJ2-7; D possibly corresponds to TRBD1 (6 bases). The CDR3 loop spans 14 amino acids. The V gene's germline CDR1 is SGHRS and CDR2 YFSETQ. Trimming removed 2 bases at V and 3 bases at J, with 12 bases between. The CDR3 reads CASSLTGLSYEQYF. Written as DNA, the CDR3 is TGCGCCAGCAGCTTAACAGGGTTGAGCTACGAGCAGTACTTC.

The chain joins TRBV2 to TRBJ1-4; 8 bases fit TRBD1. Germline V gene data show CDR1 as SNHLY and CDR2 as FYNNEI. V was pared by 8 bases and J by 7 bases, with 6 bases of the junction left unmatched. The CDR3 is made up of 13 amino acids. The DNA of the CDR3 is TGTGCCAGCGCAGGGGGCGGACGTGAAAAACTGTTTTTT. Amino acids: CASAGGGREKLFF.

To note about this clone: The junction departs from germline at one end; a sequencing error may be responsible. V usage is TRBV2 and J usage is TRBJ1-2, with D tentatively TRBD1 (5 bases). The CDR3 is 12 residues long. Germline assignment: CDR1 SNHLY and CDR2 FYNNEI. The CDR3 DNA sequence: TGTGCCAGCAGTGAAGCCCCCGGGGGGAAGAACTTC. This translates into CASSEAPGGKNF.

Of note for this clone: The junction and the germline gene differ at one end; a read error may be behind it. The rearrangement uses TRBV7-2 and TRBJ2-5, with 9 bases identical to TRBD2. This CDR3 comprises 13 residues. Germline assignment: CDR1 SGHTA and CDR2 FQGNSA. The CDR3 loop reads CASSLGRSSGVNF. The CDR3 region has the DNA TGTGCCAGCAGCTTAGGCCGATCTAGCGGGGTAAACTTC.

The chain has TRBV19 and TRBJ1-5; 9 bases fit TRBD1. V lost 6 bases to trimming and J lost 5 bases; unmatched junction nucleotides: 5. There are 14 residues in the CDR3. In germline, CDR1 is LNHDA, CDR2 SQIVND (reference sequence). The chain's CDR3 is CASRAGTGYQPQHF. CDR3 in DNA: TGTGCCAGTAGAGCCGGGACAGGGTATCAGCCCCAGCATTTT.

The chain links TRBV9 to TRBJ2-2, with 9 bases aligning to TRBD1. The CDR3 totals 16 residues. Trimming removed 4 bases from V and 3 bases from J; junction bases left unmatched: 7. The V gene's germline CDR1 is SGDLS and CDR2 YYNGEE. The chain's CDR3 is CASSLWTGVDTGELFF. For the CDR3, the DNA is TGTGCCAGCAGCCTTTGGACAGGGGTCGACACCGGGGAGCTGTTTTTT.

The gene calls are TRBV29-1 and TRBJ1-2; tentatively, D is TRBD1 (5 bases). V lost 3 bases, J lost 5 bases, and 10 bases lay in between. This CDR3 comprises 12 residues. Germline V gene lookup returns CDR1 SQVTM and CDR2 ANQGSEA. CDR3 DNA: TGCAGCGTTGATTCCGGGGGGTATGGCTACACCTTC. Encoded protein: CSVDSGGYGYTF. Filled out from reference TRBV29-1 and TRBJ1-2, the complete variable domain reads SAVISQKPSRDICQRGTSLTIQCQVDSQVTMMFWYRQQPGQSLTLIATANQGSEATYESGFVIDKFPISRPNLTFSTLTVSNMSPEDSSIYLCSVDSGGYGYTFGSGTRLTVV.

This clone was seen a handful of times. The CDR3 nucleotides read TGTGCCAGCAGCCCGCTAACGGGGGGGAACACCGGGGAGCTGTTTTTT. Encoded protein: CASSPLTGGNTGELFF. The genes are TRBV7-6 and TRBJ2-2; 7 bases agree with TRBD2. V was pared by 5 bases and J by 1 base, with 7 bases of the junction left unmatched. Germline-derived CDR1 and CDR2 are SGHVS and FNYEAQ. This CDR3 is built from 16 residues.

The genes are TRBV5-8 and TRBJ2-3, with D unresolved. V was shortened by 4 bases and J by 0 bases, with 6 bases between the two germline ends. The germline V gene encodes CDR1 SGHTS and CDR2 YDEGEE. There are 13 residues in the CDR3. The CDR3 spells CASSGSSTDTQYF. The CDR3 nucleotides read TGTGCCAGCAGCGGATCCAGCACAGATACGCAGTATTTT. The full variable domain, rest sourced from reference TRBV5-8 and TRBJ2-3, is EAGVTQSPTHLIKTRGQQATLRCSPISGHTSVYWYQQALGLGLQFLLWYDEGEERNRGNFPPRFSGRQFPNYSSELNVNALELEDSALYLCASSGSSTDTQYFGPGTRLTVL.

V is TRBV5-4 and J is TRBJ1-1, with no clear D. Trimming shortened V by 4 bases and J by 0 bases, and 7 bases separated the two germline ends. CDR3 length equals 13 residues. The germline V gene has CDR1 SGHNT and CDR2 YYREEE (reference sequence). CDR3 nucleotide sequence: TGTGCCAGCAGCCTCGAGATGAACACTGAAGCTTTCTTT. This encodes CASSLEMNTEAFF. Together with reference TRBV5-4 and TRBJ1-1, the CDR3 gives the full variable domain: ETGVTQSPTHLIKTRGQQVTLRCSSQSGHNTVSWYQQALGQGPQFIFQYYREEENGRGNFPPRFSGLQFPNYSSELNVNALELDDSALYLCASSLEMNTEAFFGQGTRLTVV.

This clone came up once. The CDR3 spells CASRESGGADTQYF. The CDR3 DNA is TGTGCCAGCAGAGAGTCTGGCGGGGCAGATACGCAGTATTTT. The chain links TRBV2 to TRBJ2-3; the D gene is possibly TRBD2 (6 bases). Trimming cost V 6 bases and J 4 bases, with 14 bases left between them. The CDR3 has 14 amino acids. Germline-derived CDR1 and CDR2 are SNHLY and FYNNEI.

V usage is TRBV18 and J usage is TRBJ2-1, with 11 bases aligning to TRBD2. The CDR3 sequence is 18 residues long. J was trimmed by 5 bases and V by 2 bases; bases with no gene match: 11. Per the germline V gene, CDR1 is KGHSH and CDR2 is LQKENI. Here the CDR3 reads CASSPIMLAGGSNNEQFF. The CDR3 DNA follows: TGTGCCAGCTCACCAATCATGCTAGCGGGGGGTAGTAACAATGAGCAGTTCTTC. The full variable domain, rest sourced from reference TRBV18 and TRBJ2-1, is NAGVMQNPRHLVRRRGQEARLRCSPMKGHSHVYWYRQLPEEGLKFMVYLQKENIIDESGMPKERFSAEFPKEGPSILRIQQVVRGDSAAYFCASSPIMLAGGSNNEQFFGPGTRLTVL.

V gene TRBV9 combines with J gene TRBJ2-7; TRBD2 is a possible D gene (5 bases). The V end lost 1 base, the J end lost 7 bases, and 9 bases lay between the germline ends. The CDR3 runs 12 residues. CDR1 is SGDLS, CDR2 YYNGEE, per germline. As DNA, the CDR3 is TGTGCCAGCAGCGTACGGCCGGGGGAGCAGTACTTC. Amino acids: CASSVRPGEQYF.

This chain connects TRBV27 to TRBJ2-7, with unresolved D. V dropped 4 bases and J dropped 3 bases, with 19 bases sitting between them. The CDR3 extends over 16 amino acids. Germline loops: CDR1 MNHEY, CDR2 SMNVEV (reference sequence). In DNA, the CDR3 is TGTGCCAGCAGTTCAGGACGCAAGGAAGCCCTCTACGAGCAGTACTTC. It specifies CASSSGRKEALYEQYF.

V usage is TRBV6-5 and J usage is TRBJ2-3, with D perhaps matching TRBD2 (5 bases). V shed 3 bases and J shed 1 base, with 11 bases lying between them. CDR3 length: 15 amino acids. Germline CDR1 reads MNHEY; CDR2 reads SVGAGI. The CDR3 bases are TGTGCCAGCAGTTATGCCACCGGGGGCACAGATACGCAGTATTTT. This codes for CASSYATGGTDTQYF.

In nucleotides, the CDR3 is TGCAGTGCTAGAGGTCCCAGTAAGGCTTTCTTT. Its translation is CSARGPSKAFF. The chain has TRBV20-1 and TRBJ1-1; D not certain. Germline V gene lookup returns CDR1 DFQATT and CDR2 SNEGSKA (reference sequence). Deletions cut 1 base from V and 11 bases from J, with 11 bases between. This CDR3 has 11 amino acids.

The CDR3 region is CAWSITANGYTF. The DNA of the CDR3 is TGTGCCTGGAGTATCACGGCGAATGGCTACACCTTC. The V call is TRBV30, the J call TRBJ1-2, with D hard to call. CDR3 size: 12 residues. Per the germline V gene, CDR1 is GTSNPN and CDR2 is SVGIG (reference sequence). V lost 2 bases, J lost 6 bases, and 10 bases lay in between.

CDR3 DNA sequence: TGCGCCAGCAGCCAACAGGGGGCGAGCTACAATGAGCAGTTCTTC. Residues: CASSQQGASYNEQFF. The rearrangement uses TRBV5-1 and TRBJ2-1; the match to TRBD1 covers 9 bases. Unmatched junction bases numbered 5, after V lost 4 bases and J lost 3 bases. CDR3 length equals 15 residues. Germline CDR1 reads SGHRS; CDR2 reads YFSETQ.

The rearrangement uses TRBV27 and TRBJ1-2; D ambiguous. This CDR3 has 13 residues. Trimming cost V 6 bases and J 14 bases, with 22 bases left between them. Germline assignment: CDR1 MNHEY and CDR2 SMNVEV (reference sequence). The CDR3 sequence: CASSPSIPTGETF. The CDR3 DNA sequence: TGTGCCAGCAGCCCATCCATACCCACCGGGGAGACCTTC.

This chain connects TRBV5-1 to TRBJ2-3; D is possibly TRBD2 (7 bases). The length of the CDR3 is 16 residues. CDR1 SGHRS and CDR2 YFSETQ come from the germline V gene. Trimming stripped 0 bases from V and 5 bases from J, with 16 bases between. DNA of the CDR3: TGCGCCAGCAGCTTGGCCTGGGGGGGCAGGTTAGATACGCAGTATTTT. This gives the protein CASSLAWGGRLDTQYF.

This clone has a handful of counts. This CDR3 is CASSFWTASSYEQYF. Here the CDR3 DNA reads TGTGCCAGCAGCTTCTGGACAGCGAGCTCCTACGAGCAGTACTTC. The genes are TRBV5-4 and TRBJ2-7, with TRBD1 as a possible D gene (6 bases). The CDR3 extends over 15 amino acids. V shed 2 bases and J shed 0 bases, with 12 bases lying between them. CDR1 is SGHNT, CDR2 YYREEE, per germline (reference sequence).

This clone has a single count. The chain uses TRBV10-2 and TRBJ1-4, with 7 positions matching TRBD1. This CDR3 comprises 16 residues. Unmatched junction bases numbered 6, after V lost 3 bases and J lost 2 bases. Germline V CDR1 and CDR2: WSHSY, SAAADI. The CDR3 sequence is CASSEPRGRTNEKLFF. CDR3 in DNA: TGCGCCAGCAGTGAACCCAGGGGGAGGACTAATGAAAAACTGTTTTTT.

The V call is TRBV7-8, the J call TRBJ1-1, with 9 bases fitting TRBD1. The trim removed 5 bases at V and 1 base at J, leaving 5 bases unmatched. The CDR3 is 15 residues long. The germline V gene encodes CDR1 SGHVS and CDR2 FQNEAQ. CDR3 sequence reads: CASSLPDRGNTEAFF. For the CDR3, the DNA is TGTGCCAGCAGCCTCCCGGACAGGGGGAACACTGAAGCTTTCTTT.